What follows is one T cell receptor beta chain and its context. How the authors handled the data: Reference gene primer amplification gave estimated nucleated cell counts. The protocol was immunoSEQ multiplex PCR, while the TCRdb copy is restricted to in-frame clones and leaves out a portion. The V and J calls and clone size are taken from that table; D and trimming were inferred from the DNA. This table holds about 490,000 clones, 75% to 90% found once. Germline CDR1 is WNHNN and CDR2 is SYGVQD (reference sequence). The CDR3 totals 14 residues. V lost 6 bases, J lost 0 bases, and 12 bases lay in between. This sample stems from a study of blood T cell repertoires in COVID-19. Study context: From the United States, Italy and Spain came samples of acute and convalescent COVID-19. PBMCs, B-cell-depleted T cells, or T cells provided the cDNA or gDNA that made up the material.

Source material: peripheral blood. The sequence derives from a human donor in a cohort sampled during active COVID-19. The V call is TRBV10-1, the J call TRBJ2-7; weak D call: TRBD1 (6 bases). CDR3 region: CASRWDKASYEQYF. The CDR3 DNA is TGCGCCAGCAGATGGGACAAAGCCTCCTACGAGCAGTACTTC.